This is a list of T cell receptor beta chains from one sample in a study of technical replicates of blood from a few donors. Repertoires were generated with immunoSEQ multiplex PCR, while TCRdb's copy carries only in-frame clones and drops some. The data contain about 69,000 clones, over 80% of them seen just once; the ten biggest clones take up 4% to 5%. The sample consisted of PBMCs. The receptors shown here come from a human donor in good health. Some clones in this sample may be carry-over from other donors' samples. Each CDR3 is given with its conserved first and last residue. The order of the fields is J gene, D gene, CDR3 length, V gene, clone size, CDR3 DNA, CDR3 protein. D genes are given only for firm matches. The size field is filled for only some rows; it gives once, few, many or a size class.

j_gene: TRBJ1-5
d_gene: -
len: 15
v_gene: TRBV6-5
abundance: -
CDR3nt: TGTGCCAGCAGAATTGACAGGAACAGCAATCAGCCCCAGCATTTT
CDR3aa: CASRIDRNSNQPQHF

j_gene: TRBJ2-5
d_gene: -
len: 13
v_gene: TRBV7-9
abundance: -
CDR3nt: TGTGCCAGCAGCCTCCAGGGTCAAGAGACCCAGTACTTC
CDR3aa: CASSLQGQETQYF

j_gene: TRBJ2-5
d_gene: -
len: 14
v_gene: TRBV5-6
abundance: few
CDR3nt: TGTGCCAGCAGCTTGGTTACAGCTACGGAGACCCAGTACTTC
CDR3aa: CASSLVTATETQYF

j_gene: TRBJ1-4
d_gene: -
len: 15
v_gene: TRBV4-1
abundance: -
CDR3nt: TGCGCCAGCAGCCCCCAGAAGACAACTAATGAAAAACTGTTTTTT
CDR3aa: CASSPQKTTNEKLFF

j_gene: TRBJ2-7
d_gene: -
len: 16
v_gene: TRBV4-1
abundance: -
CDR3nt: TGCGCCAGCAGCCAAGAAGACAGACAGGCGTCCTACGAGCAGTACTTC
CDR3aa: CASSQEDRQASYEQYF

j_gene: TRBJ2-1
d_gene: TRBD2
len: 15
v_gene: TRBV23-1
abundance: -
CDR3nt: TGCGCCAGCACGACTAGCGGGGGTGAAAACAATGAGCAGTTCTTC
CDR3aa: CASTTSGGENNEQFF

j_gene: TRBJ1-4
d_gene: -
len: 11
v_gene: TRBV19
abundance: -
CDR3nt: TGTGCCAGTAGTTCAAATGAAAAACTGTTTTTT
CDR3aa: CASSSNEKLFF

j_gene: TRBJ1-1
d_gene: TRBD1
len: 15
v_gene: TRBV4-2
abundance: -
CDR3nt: TGTGCCAGCAGCCAACCCGGACAGGGACACACTGAAGCTTTCTTT
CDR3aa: CASSQPGQGHTEAFF

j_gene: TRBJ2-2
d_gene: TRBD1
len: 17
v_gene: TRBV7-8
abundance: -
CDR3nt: TGTGCCAGCAGCCTCACCGGGACAGGGGGCAAGGGCGGGGAGCTGTTTTTT
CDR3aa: CASSLTGTGGKGGELFF

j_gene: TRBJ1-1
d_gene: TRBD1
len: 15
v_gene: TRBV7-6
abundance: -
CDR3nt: TGTGCCAGCAGCTTAGGACAGGGGGTGAACACTGAAGCTTTCTTT
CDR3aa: CASSLGQGVNTEAFF

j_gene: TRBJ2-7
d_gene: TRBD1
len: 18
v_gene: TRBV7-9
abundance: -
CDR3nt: TGTGCCAGCAGCTCGGGATCAGGCAACGGAGTACAGGGGTACGAGCAGTACTTC
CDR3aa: CASSSGSGNGVQGYEQYF

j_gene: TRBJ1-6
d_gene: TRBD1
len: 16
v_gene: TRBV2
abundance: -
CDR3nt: TGTGCCAGCAACGACCAGGGGGGCTGGGGAAATTCACCCCTCCACTTT
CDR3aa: CASNDQGGWGNSPLHF

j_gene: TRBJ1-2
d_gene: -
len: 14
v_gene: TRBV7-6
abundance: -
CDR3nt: TGTGCCAGCAGCAGCGACAGCCTCAACTATGGCTACACCTTC
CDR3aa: CASSSDSLNYGYTF

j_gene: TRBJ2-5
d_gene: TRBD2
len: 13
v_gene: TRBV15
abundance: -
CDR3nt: TGTGCCACGGATGCGGGGGTCGGAGAGACCCAGTACTTC
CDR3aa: CATDAGVGETQYF

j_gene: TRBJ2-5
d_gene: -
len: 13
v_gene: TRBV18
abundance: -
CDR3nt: TGTGCCAGCTCACCACCGGCACCCAGGACCCAGTACTTC
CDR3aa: CASSPPAPRTQYF

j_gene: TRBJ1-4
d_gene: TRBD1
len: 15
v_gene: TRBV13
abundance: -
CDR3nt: TGTGCCAGCAGCATGGGGACAGGGGATAATGAAAAACTGTTTTTT
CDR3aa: CASSMGTGDNEKLFF

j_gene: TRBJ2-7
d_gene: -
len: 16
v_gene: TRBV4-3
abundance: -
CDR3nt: TGCGCCAGCAGCCAGTGGGCGGGGACGCAAACCTACGAGCAGTACTTC
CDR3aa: CASSQWAGTQTYEQYF

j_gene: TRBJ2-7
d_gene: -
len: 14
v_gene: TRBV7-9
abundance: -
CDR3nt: TGTGCCAGCAGCTTAGCTTCCGGGTCCTACGAGCAGTACTTC
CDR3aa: CASSLASGSYEQYF

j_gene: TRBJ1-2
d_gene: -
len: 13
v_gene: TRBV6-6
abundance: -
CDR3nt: TGTGCCAGCAGTTACTCGATGAGTGATGGCTACACCTTC
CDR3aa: CASSYSMSDGYTF

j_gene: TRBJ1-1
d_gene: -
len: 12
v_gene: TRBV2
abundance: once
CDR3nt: TGTGCCAGCAGCCCCCCTCGGACTGAAGCTTTCTTT
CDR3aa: CASSPPRTEAFF

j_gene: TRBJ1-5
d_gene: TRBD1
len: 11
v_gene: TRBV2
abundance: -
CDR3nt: TGTGCCAGCAGACGGGACAGCGGGTGGCATTTT
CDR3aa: CASRRDSGWHF

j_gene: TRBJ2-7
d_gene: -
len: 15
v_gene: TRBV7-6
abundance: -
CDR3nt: TGTGCCAGCAGCTTAGGGGGAGACGGTTCCTACGAGCAGTACTTC
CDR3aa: CASSLGGDGSYEQYF

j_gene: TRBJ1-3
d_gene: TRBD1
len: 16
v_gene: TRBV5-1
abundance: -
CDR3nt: TGCGCCAGCAGCTCACAGGGGGCTGTCTCTGGAAACACCATATATTTT
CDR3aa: CASSSQGAVSGNTIYF

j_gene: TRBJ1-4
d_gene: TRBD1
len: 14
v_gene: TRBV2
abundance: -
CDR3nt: TGTGCCAGCAGGTTCGGACAGGGTAACGAAAAACTGTTTTTT
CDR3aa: CASRFGQGNEKLFF

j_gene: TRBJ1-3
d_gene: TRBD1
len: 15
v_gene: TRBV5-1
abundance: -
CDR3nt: TGCGCCAGCAGCCCACCAGGACAGGGCGGAAACACCATATATTTT
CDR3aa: CASSPPGQGGNTIYF

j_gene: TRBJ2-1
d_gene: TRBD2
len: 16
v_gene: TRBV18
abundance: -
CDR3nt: TGTGCCAGCTCACCCCCTGGACTAGCCTCCTACAATGAGCAGTTCTTC
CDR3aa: CASSPPGLASYNEQFF

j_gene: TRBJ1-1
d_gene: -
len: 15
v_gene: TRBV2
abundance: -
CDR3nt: TGTGCCAGCACCCCTTCGACAGGAACGAACACTGAAGCTTTCTTT
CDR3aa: CASTPSTGTNTEAFF

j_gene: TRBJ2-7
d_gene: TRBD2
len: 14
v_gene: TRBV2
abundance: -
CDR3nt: TGTGCCAGCAAGCAGCGGGGGGTCTCCTACGAGCAGTACTTC
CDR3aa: CASKQRGVSYEQYF

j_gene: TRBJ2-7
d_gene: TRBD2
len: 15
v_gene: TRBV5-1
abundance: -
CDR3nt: TGCGCCAGCAGCCCGGGGACTAGCGGGCCCTACGAGCAGTACTTC
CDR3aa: CASSPGTSGPYEQYF

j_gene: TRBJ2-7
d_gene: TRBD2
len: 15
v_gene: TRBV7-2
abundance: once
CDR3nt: TGTGCCAGCAGCCCCCTGGCGGGGGGTTCCTACGAGCAGTACTTC
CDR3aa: CASSPLAGGSYEQYF

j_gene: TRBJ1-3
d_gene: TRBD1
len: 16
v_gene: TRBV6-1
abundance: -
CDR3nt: TGTGCCAGCAGTGCCCGGGACAGGGGGCTTGGAAACACCATATATTTT
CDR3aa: CASSARDRGLGNTIYF

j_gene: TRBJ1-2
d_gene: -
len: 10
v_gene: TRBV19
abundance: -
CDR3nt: TGTGCCTCCAGGGACTATGGCTACACCTTC
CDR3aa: CASRDYGYTF

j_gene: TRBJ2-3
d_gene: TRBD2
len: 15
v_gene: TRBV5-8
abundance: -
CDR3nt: TGTGCCAGCAGCACGGGACTAGCGGATACAGATACGCAGTATTTT
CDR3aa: CASSTGLADTDTQYF

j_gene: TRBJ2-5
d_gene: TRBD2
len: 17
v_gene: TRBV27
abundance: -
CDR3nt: TGTGCCAGCAGCCACCGCGGCCTAGCGGGGGGGCGGGAGACCCAGTACTTC
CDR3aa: CASSHRGLAGGRETQYF

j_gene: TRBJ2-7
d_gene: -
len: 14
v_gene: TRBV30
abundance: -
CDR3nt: TGTGCCTGGAGTTCGCAGGGGGGATCATACGAGCAGTACTTC
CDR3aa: CAWSSQGGSYEQYF

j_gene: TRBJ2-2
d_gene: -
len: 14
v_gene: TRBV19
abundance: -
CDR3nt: TGTGCCAGTAGGGTTACGGGAAACACCGGGGAGCTGTTTTTT
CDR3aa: CASRVTGNTGELFF

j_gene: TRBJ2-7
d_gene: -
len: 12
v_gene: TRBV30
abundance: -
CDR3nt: TGTGCCTGGAGTAGGACATCCTACGAGCAGTACTTC
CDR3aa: CAWSRTSYEQYF

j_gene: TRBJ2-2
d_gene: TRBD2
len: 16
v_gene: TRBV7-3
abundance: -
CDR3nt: TGTGCCAGCAGCCTCGGGGGGACGGGGATGGCCGGGGAGCTGTTTTTT
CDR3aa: CASSLGGTGMAGELFF

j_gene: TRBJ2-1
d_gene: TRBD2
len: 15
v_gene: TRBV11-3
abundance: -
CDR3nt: TGTGCCAGCAGCTTCGGGACTAGCGGGAGGGATGAGCAGTTCTTC
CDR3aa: CASSFGTSGRDEQFF

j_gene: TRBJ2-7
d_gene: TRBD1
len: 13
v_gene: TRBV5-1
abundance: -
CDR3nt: TGCGCCAGCTCCGGGACAGCCTCCTACGAGCAGTACTTC
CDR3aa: CASSGTASYEQYF

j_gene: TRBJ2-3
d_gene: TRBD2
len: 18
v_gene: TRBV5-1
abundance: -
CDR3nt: TGCGCCAGCAGCTTGGCCGTCAGCAGCGGGGAGCTGCCCGAGACGCAGTATTTT
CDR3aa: CASSLAVSSGELPETQYF

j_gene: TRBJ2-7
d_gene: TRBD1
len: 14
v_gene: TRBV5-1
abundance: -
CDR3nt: TGCGCCAGCAGCTACGGGACAGGGGGCTTCGAGCAGTACTTC
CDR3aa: CASSYGTGGFEQYF

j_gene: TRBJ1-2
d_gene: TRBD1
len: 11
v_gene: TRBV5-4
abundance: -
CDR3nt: TGTGCCAGCAGCTTGGCTTGGGACAGGGCCTTC
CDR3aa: CASSLAWDRAF

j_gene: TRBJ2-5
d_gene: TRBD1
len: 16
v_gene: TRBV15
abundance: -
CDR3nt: TGTGCCACCAGCAGACCCGGGACAGGGGGTCAAGAGACCCAGTACTTC
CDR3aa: CATSRPGTGGQETQYF

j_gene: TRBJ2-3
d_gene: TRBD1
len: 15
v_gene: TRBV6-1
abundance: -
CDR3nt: TGTGCCAGCAGAGGCGACAGGGGGAACACAGATACGCAGTATTTT
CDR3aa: CASRGDRGNTDTQYF

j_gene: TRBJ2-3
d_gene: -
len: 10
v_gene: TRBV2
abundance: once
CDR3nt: TGTGCCAGCAGTGACAATACGCAGTATTTT
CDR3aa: CASSDNTQYF

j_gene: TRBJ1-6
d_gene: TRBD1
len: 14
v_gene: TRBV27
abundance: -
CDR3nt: TGTGCCAGCAGCCGGACAGGGGGTCATTCACCCCTCCACTTT
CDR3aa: CASSRTGGHSPLHF

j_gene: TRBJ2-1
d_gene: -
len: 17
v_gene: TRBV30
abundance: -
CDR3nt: TGTGCCTGGAGTTTCACAAATCGGAGGGTAGTGGGGAATGAGCAGTTCTTC
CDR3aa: CAWSFTNRRVVGNEQFF

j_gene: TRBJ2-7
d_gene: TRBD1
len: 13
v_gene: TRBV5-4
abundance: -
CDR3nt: TGTGCCAGCAGCATGGACAGGGTGGGGGAGCAGTACTTC
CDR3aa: CASSMDRVGEQYF

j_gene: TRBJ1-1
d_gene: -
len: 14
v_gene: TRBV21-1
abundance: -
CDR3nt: TGTGCCAGCAGCATTGGACAGGTCGACACTGAAGCTTTCTTT
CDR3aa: CASSIGQVDTEAFF

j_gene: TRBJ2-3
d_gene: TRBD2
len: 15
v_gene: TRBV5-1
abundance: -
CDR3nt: TGCGCCAGCAGCTTCGGAGCGGGGGGCACAGATACGCAGTATTTT
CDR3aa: CASSFGAGGTDTQYF

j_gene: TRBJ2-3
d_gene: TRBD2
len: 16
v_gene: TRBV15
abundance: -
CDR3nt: TGTGCCACCAGCACACTAGCGGGGGCACGGGCAGATACGCAGTATTTT
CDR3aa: CATSTLAGARADTQYF

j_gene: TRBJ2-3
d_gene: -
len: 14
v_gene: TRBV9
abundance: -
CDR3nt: TGTGCCAGCAGCGAGGGGGAGAGCACAGATACGCAGTATTTT
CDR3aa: CASSEGESTDTQYF

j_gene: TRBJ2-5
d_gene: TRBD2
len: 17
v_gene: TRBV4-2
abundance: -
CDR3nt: TGTGCCAGCAGCCATCGCGGGACTAGCGGGAGTCGTGAGACCCAGTACTTC
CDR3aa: CASSHRGTSGSRETQYF

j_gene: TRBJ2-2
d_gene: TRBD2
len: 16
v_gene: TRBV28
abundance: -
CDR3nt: TGTGCCAGCAGTTTAGGGAGCGGGGGGCCCACCGGGGAGCTGTTTTTT
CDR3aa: CASSLGSGGPTGELFF